This T cell receptor beta chain was documented in a study of monozygotic twins with cystic fibrosis. Here immunoSEQ multiplex PCR was the method, and the copy in TCRdb shows in-frame clones only, minus some. In the table there are around 27,000 clones, 95% to 98% of which are singletons. In the case of this clone: Antigen unknown.

Study-wide results and caveats: In this small cohort, shared CDR3 numbers showed no association with age, concordance or disease severity.

The germline CDR1 and CDR2 sequences are MNHEY and SMNVEV (reference sequence). V was trimmed by 8 bases and J by 3 bases, leaving 2 bases between them. The CDR3 runs to 11 residues. The TCR originated in a girl aged 2 to 10 with cystic fibrosis. The chain links TRBV27 to TRBJ2-6; D is unresolved. Sequencing was performed on blood. CDR3 residues: CASGGANVLTF. As DNA, the CDR3 is TGTGCCAGCGGTGGGGCCAACGTCCTGACTTTC.